This T cell receptor (beta chain) was sequenced for a study of cytomegalovirus exposure and HLA in healthy donors (dated by TCRdb to the late 2010s). Study-wide context: An earlier analysis of some 620 of the donors reported approximately 260 Gb of sequence data and 117 million unique TCR beta sequences obtained from 180 million or so T cells. Approximately 310 gigabases of sequencing data and tens of millions of unique TCR sequences were included in an early release covering under 650 HLA-typed donors. Of the 398 genotyped donors, over 80% were placed in the genetic ancestry cluster associated with self-reported Caucasian donors. The aim of the study was to test whether cataloging public T cell receptors could identify signatures of past pathogen exposure. The T cell repertoires of several hundred subjects were profiled by immunosequencing and related to cytomegalovirus serostatus. In addition to the first cohort of several hundred subjects, a separate validation cohort of around 110 different subjects was used. The study combined high-throughput TCR immunosequencing, statistical association of individual TCRs with disease status, and machine learning to predict cytomegalovirus infection status. A later analysis re-analyzed previously published TCR beta repertoires from several hundred donors and added high-resolution HLA genotyping to study TCR occurrence patterns. Rather than drawing on any new phenotypic data, the later analysis identified candidate immune exposures from TCR beta sequences and the way those sequences occurred across donors. To decide whether each TCR beta V gene segment behaved as functional or pseudogenic, an earlier analysis of some 580 of the donors relied on high-throughput TCR beta sequencing. Alongside the repertoire data, information on donor age, sex, ethnicity and CMV serostatus was compiled. A later genetic analysis used genome-wide SNP genotypes for about 65% of the roughly 670 donors, treating that subset as a discovery cohort. Every repertoire in the discovery cohort had been generated on one and the same sequencing platform. HLA typing covered class I and class II loci at four-digit resolution. Typing coverage differed by locus: A, B, C, DRB1 and DQB1 were typed in roughly 629-630 donors, DQA1 in approximately 520, DPA1 in some 570, and DPB1 in just under 490. Several DR-DQ haplotypes were handled as single units for association and clustering because linkage in the cohort was strong. Among around 400 genotyped donors of the cohort, an average of around 250,000 unique TCR beta nucleotide sequences was sequenced per donor, of which roughly 17% were non-productive.

The method was the immunoSEQ multiplex PCR assay. For the multiplex PCR, a mixture combining 60 forward primers for TCR Vbeta segments and 13 reverse primers for TCR Jbeta segments was used. The CDR3 region of rearranged TCR beta genes was amplified from genomic DNA with a multiplex PCR assay. The amplified TCR beta libraries were sequenced on the Illumina HiSeq System as 87-base-pair reads. The published analysis was carried out like this. In a later analysis, tens of millions of unique TCR beta chains were counted across the 500 to 700 repertoires, and some 10 million of these chains were shared by at least two donors. Raw reads were error-corrected and collapsed into unique sequences with a nearest-neighbor algorithm that merged closely related sequences to remove PCR and sequencing errors. To assign V, D and J gene segments, CDR3 sequences were aligned to IMGT reference sequences. Each retained sequence needed at least a six-nucleotide match to both a V gene segment and a J gene segment. Rearrangements were classified as productive when the CDR3 lacked stop codons and remained in frame with V and J, and all other rearrangements were classified as non-productive. CDR3 was defined according to IMGT convention as the region running from the second conserved V-encoded cysteine to the conserved J-encoded phenylalanine. The earlier analysis of approximately 590 of the donors excluded any sequence lacking an unambiguous match to a single V gene segment. An earlier analysis of a few hundred of the donors called V segments functional above 56.7% productive rearrangements and segregating when the between-donor standard deviation exceeded 5%. To diagnose cytomegalovirus status from the catalog of TCR beta chain sequences, a statistical classification framework was built. A later analysis assigned V and J genes by comparing TCR nucleotide sequences with IMGT/GENE-DB human TR gene sequences. The TCRdist pipeline was used in a later analysis to assign CDR3 sequences and most-parsimonious VDJ recombination scenarios. A later analysis defined each TCR beta chain by its CDR3 amino acid sequence plus V-gene family, and excluded reads lacking a unique V-gene family. To address suspected cross-contamination and a sequencing artifact, a later analysis removed 450 to 700 highly shared, low-generation-probability nucleotide sequences. In a later analysis, a clonal expansion index for each public chain was calculated from normalized within-repertoire ranks of inferred template counts. In a later analysis, generation probabilities were computed using a VDJ recombination model fitted to out-of-frame rearrangements, and the results were checked against IGoR. In a later analysis, TCR-TCR, TCR-HLA and TCR-CMV co-occurrence was scored with hypergeometric tests, and a repertoire-size bias correction was applied to TCR pairs. To estimate false discovery rates, a later analysis permuted the HLA or CMV assignments 20 times. In a later analysis, co-occurring TCRs were grouped with DBSCAN, and TCRdist sequence similarity was added when clustering was performed within HLA-allele-positive subsets. Repertoires with fewer than 30,000 or more than 120,000 public chains were left out of co-occurrence clustering, as were five repertoires with anomalous nucleotide sharing. The clones in this table, taken by TCRdb from immuneACCESS, are in-frame only. Not every clone is retained; where verified, under half of the shortfall comes from an unresolved V gene, and the cause of the rest is unknown. D and trimming come from the DNA, and the V and J calls and clone size come from that table. The table for this sample lists roughly 130,000 clones; about two thirds of them were counted only once. Around 6.6% of the sample is held by the ten biggest clonotypes.

Results and caveats for the whole study, not just this receptor: The study listed 150 to 200 TCR beta chains as associated with cytomegalovirus. A later genetic analysis associated a missense DCLRE1C variant with V-gene and J-gene trimming of TCR beta chains, and an independent cohort replicated the association. While some public TCRs were present in many individuals, most TCR sequences turned up only very rarely across donors. A later analysis found that HLA-associated TCR beta chains were more clonally expanded and had lower generation probabilities than equally common non-associated chains. This cohort had only TCR beta chains sequenced, and the lack of alpha or paired-chain data limited which features could be detected. Linkage disequilibrium might explain the correlated functional status among segregating V segments, but an unknown experimental factor could not be ruled out. A few of the identified cytomegalovirus-associated TCR beta chains were confirmed in vitro to be specific for cytomegalovirus antigens. When HLA alleles, especially DR and DQ, strongly co-occurred, attributing TCR associations to individual alleles was difficult. According to a later analysis, most CMV-associated TCR beta chains appeared to be HLA-restricted, and the HLA associations seemed to be driven largely by CMV exposure. In a later analysis, the rate of TCR association differed among HLA loci, with DRB1 alleles having the most associated TCRs and HLA-C alleles having the fewest. According to a later genetic analysis, donors in an Asian-associated ancestry cluster had fewer N-insertions in productive TCRs than the roughly 700-donor mean. A group of highly shared sequence variants was considered likely to be a technical artifact of the sequencing pipeline. A further reported finding was that TCR beta sequences accurately predicted the HLA-A and HLA-B alleles for most subjects in the first cohort. The authors suggested that the approach could potentially be extended to other disease states and immunological phenotypes. Specific HLA alleles were associated with 15,000 to 20,000 TCR beta sequences at a false discovery rate of 0.05 in a later analysis. Because the 87-base-pair reads could not distinguish some IMGT-functional V segments, including TRBV6-2 and TRBV6-3, those segments were excluded. In both the original and validation cohorts, the classifier was reported to diagnose cytomegalovirus status with high specificity and sensitivity. HLA typing was unavailable for some donors at each locus, so association tests used only the typed subset. Roughly uniform sequencing depth across donors was assumed in presence/absence analyses, although this assumption may not hold. In a later analysis, several top co-occurrence clusters were reported to appear linked to parvovirus B19, influenza, CMV and Epstein-Barr virus. In an earlier analysis of some 500 of the donors, most TCR beta V segments appeared in productive rearrangements about 90% or about 30% of the time, broadly matching IMGT annotations. Roughly 15 rarely observed V segments, including chromosome 9 orphons, were excluded from the earlier analysis of some 590 of the donors because counts were too low. For the cohort, immune exposure information was limited to CMV serostatus.

This clone appeared a few times. The clone's antigen remains unknown. Base qualities are not provided; no much larger clone lies one nucleotide away. Trimming removed 0 bases from V and 7 bases from J; the gene matches leave 1 base unexplained. Including the terminal cysteine and phenylalanine, the CDR3 comprises 14 residues. Just CDR3 DNA is preserved here, 42 bases in frame from base 1. According to the germline V gene (reference sequence), CDR1 reads SEHNR and CDR2 reads FQNEAQ. In total, approximately 690 healthy bone marrow donors made up the cohort. At the time of sampling, every cohort member was nominally healthy, though immune exposures that went unrecorded were likely present. The donor tested CMV seropositive, placing the donor among the approximately 290 seropositive members of the cohort. Every donor gave a peripheral blood sample, and the peripheral blood mononuclear cells from that sample were used for TCR beta sequencing. The Qiagen DNeasy Blood Extraction Kit was used to extract genomic DNA from the blood cell samples.

The sequencing sample was made of PBMCs. The TCR sequence derives from a middle-aged man in good health and CMV-seropositive. This chain joins TRBV7-9 to TRBJ1-4; a stretch of 8 junction bases matches TRBD1. The nucleotides read TGTGCCAGCAGCTTAGCGACAGGGGTTGAAAAACTGTTTTTT. This encodes CASSLATGVEKLFF.